This TCR beta chain is from a study of T cell responses to AZD1222 COVID-19 vaccine. This table comes from immunoSEQ multiplex PCR, and its TCRdb copy is limited to in-frame clones, with some not included. The table has around 130,000 clones, more than 85% seen once. CDR1 is SGHDT and CDR2 is YYEEEE in the germline V gene. The V gene lost 1 base and the J gene lost 2 bases, with 10 bases spanning the gap. The CDR3 totals 15 residues. This clone was counted a single time. Antigen: not known. Findings and limits, study-wide: Mostly white British, mostly female donors; authors suggested clonal diversity may be underestimated.

This sequence joins TRBV5-6 and TRBJ1-5, with unresolved D. Material: peripheral blood, obtained 28 days after the second AZD1222 dose. The clonotype comes from an adult who received the AZD1222 COVID-19 vaccine. The CDR3 is CASSLKGKGNQPQHF. CDR3 nucleotide sequence: TGTGCCAGCAGCTTGAAGGGAAAGGGCAATCAGCCCCAGCATTTT.